The 24 T cell receptor beta chains below come from one sample, sequenced in a study of blood T cells in healthy people across ages. Together with a sample-barcoded 5' primer, a J-beta primer mix was included in a second PCR lasting about 6 to 11 cycles. MiXCR, applied by TCRdb to the 5' RACE reads, yields one record per CDR3 protein. Of around 1.5 million distinct CDR3 sequences in the sample, approximately 63% were seen once. The material sequenced was blood. All receptors derive from a man younger than 35 in good health.

The rearrangement links TRBV12-3 or TRBV12-4 to TRBJ1-4; D remains unclear. The V end was cut by 5 bases, the J end by 1 base, with 11 bases between. The CDR3 has 15 residues. CDR3 nucleotides: TGTGCCAGCAGTCGGAGTTTTGAAACTAATGAAAAACTGTTTTTT. Protein product: CASSRSFETNEKLFF.

The V call is TRBV4-1, the J call TRBJ2-1; 8 bases agree with TRBD2. V shed 5 bases, J shed 4 bases, and the junction held 13 bases outside the gene matches. CDR1 MGHRA and CDR2 YSYEKL come from the germline V gene. This CDR3 region has 17 residues. Here the CDR3 reads CASSYTVREGTYNEQFF. The CDR3, as DNA: TGCGCCAGCAGCTATACGGTCCGGGAGGGAACTTACAATGAGCAGTTCTTC.

The chain recombines TRBV2 with TRBJ2-2; D is undetermined. The CDR3 contains 13 residues. The V end lost 7 bases, the J end lost 4 bases, and 10 bases lay between the germline ends. Germline loops: CDR1 SNHLY, CDR2 FYNNEI. CDR3 residues: CASTEEPTGELFF. The DNA for the CDR3 is TGTGCCAGCACCGAAGAACCCACCGGGGAGCTGTTTTTT.

The chain joins TRBV15 to TRBJ1-6, with D hard to call. Germline V lookup: CDR1 LNHNV, CDR2 YYDKDF (reference sequence). This CDR3 is 19 amino acids long. Deletions cut 0 bases from V and 7 bases from J, with 22 bases between. Here the CDR3 DNA reads TGTGCCACCAGCAGAGATTTAAGGAGGGTAGTCGGTTTAAATTCACCCCTCCACTTT. Translating gives CATSRDLRRVVGLNSPLHF.

The J gene is TRBJ2-1, the V gene TRBV10-3, with TRBD2 matching 7 bases. Trimming took 2 bases from V and 8 from J; bases not matched to a gene: 18. This CDR3 is 18 amino acids long. Germline CDR1 and CDR2: ENHRY and SYGVKD. In DNA form, the CDR3 reads TGTGCCATCAGTGAGACTCCCCCCTCTGGGGCGGGAGTACATGAGCAGTTCTTC. It encodes CAISETPPSGAGVHEQFF.

The rearrangement joins TRBV20-1 to TRBJ1-1; 9 bases match TRBD1. Germline lookup yields CDR1 DFQATT and CDR2 SNEGSKA (reference sequence). Trimming at V came to 0 bases and at J to 12 bases, leaving 11 bases not matched to a gene. The CDR3 contains 14 residues. CDR3 nucleotide sequence: TGCAGTGCTAGAGAGGACAGGGGCGACCTCAGGACTTTCTTT. Residues: CSAREDRGDLRTFF.

The genes are TRBV11-2 and TRBJ2-4; 12 bases align to TRBD1. CDR1 SGHAT and CDR2 FQNNGV come from the germline V gene. V was pared by 7 bases and J by 10 bases, with 8 bases of the junction left unmatched. The CDR3 length is 14 residues. This CDR3 is CASIPGQGASIQYF. For the CDR3, the DNA is TGTGCCAGCATCCCGGGACAGGGGGCCTCGATTCAGTACTTC.

The chain has TRBV2 and TRBJ2-1; maybe TRBD1 (6 bases). This CDR3 is 19 amino acids long. Trimming left V 5 bases short and J 5 bases short, with 28 bases between. Germline CDR1 SNHLY, CDR2 FYNNEI. Here the CDR3 reads CASSLSGDRVRGGHNEQFF. The DNA of the CDR3 is TGTGCCAGCAGTCTATCAGGGGATAGGGTGAGAGGGGGACACAATGAGCAGTTCTTC. The full variable domain, in which reference TRBV2 and TRBJ2-1 provide the parts outside the CDR3, is EPEVTQTPSHQVTQMGQEVILRCVPISNHLYFYWYRQILGQKVEFLVSFYNNEISEKSEIFDDQFSVERPDGSNFTLKIRSTKLEDSAMYFCASSLSGDRVRGGHNEQFFGPGTRLTVL.

The rearrangement joins TRBV7-9 to TRBJ2-1; D is unclear. The DNA matches TRBJ2-7 better at its end, which makes the J call doubtful. Looked up from germline, CDR1 is SEHNR and CDR2 is FQNEAQ (reference sequence). The CDR3 totals 18 residues. CDR3 sequence: CASSFEMGGTYSYNEQYF. CDR3 coding DNA: TGTGCCAGCAGCTTTGAGATGGGCGGTACTTACTCCTACAATGAGCAGTACTTC.

This clonotype was recorded a few times. This chain links TRBV12-3 or TRBV12-4 with TRBJ2-7; 9 bases align to TRBD1. With V trimmed by 5 bases and J by 7 bases, 12 bases remained unmatched. The CDR3 length is 15 residues. In DNA, the CDR3 is TGTGCCAGCAGTACCGGGACAGGGAGTTTCGGGGAGCAGTACTTC. It encodes CASSTGTGSFGEQYF.

The CDR3 sequence: CSARSGQGYEQYF. In nucleotides, the CDR3 is TGCAGTGCTAGATCGGGACAGGGGTACGAGCAGTACTTC. This chain uses TRBV20-1 with TRBJ2-4; TRBD1 matches at 10 bases. The J call may not be correct, given that the DNA end is closer to TRBJ2-7. CDR3 length: 13 amino acids. The germline gives CDR1 DFQATT, CDR2 SNEGSKA (reference sequence).

V and J are TRBV20-1 and TRBJ2-3; D might be TRBD1 (5 bases). The CDR3 sequence is 16 residues long. Trimming stripped 0 bases from V and 2 bases from J, with 15 bases between. Germline V gene sequence: CDR1 DFQATT, CDR2 SNEGSKA (reference sequence). CDR3 in amino acids: CSARDGSRQITDTQYF. CDR3 coding DNA: TGCAGTGCTAGAGATGGTAGTCGACAGATCACAGATACGCAGTATTTT.

This clonotype appeared a few times. The chain couples TRBV4-1 to TRBJ2-1; 7 bases are shared with TRBD1. The CDR3 runs to 19 residues. The germline CDR1 and CDR2 sequences are MGHRA and YSYEKL. J lost 2 bases, V lost 0 bases, and 13 bases had no gene match. For the CDR3, the DNA is TGCGCCAGCAGCCAAGACACAAGAACAGGGGTTTTCGCCTACAATGAGCAGTTCTTC. Translated, it gives CASSQDTRTGVFAYNEQFF.

This chain uses TRBV6-2 or TRBV6-3 with TRBJ2-7, with D tentatively TRBD2 (5 bases). Germline V lookup: CDR1 MNHEY, CDR2 SVGEGT. This CDR3 is built from 18 residues. V was trimmed by 4 bases and J by 0 bases, leaving 22 bases between them. The CDR3: CASSSRPPTGSLSYEQYF. The CDR3 DNA sequence: TGTGCCAGCAGTTCAAGACCTCCGACGGGGTCACTCTCCTACGAGCAGTACTTC.

The J gene is TRBJ2-3, the V gene TRBV6-6; D is uncertain. Germline CDR1 is MNHNY and CDR2 is SVGAGI (reference sequence). V lost 1 base, J lost 5 bases, and 7 bases lay in between. This CDR3 is 13 amino acids long. CDR3 in amino acids: CASSYYGGDTQYF. DNA for the CDR3: TGTGCCAGCAGTTACTATGGCGGAGATACGCAGTATTTT.

This clonotype showed up just a few times. The chain employs TRBV4-2 and TRBJ2-7; 9 bases line up with TRBD1. CDR3 length equals 15 residues. Per germline, CDR1 LGHNA and CDR2 YNFKEQ. After removal of 0 bases from V and 5 bases from J, the junction contained 5 bases not matched to a gene. The CDR3 sequence: CASSQEGQGIHEQYF. CDR3 bases: TGTGCCAGCAGCCAAGAGGGACAGGGTATCCACGAGCAGTACTTC.

The gene calls are TRBV5-1 and TRBJ2-1, with no clear D. The assigned J gene may be wrong: the sequence end matches TRBJ2-7 better. Looked up from germline, CDR1 is SGHRS and CDR2 is YFSETQ. The CDR3 runs 13 residues. The CDR3 DNA sequence: TGCGCCAGCAGCTTTGACAAGACCTACGAGCAGTACTTC. It codes for CASSFDKTYEQYF.

The rearrangement uses TRBV7-8 and TRBJ2-5; the D gene is possibly TRBD1 (5 bases). The CDR3 is made up of 13 amino acids. Germline V CDR1 and CDR2: SGHVS, FQNEAQ. V lost 5 bases and J lost 2, with 9 bases in between. CDR3 nucleotides: TGTGCCAGCAGCACGGACAATCAAGAGACCCAGTACTTC. Translation: CASSTDNQETQYF.

The chain combines TRBV21-1 with TRBJ1-4; the tabulated D call, TRBD1, remains unverified against the DNA. TRBV21-1 is deemed a pseudogene. The length of the CDR3 is 13 residues. DNA for the CDR3: TGTGCCAGCCACCGGACCAAGGGGGAAAAACTGTTTTTT. This sequence encodes CASHRTKGEKLFF.

The chain couples TRBV27 to TRBJ1-5; perhaps TRBD1 as D (6 bases). The V end was cut by 5 bases, the J end by 1 base, with 12 bases between. In germline, CDR1 is MNHEY, CDR2 SMNVEV (reference sequence). The CDR3 loop spans 15 amino acids. The CDR3 coding sequence is TGTGCCAGCAGTCCCGGGACATCGAGCAATCAGCCCCAGCATTTT. This translates into CASSPGTSSNQPQHF.

The rearrangement links TRBV7-9 to TRBJ2-1, with 10 positions matching TRBD2. The CDR3 runs 16 residues. Looked up from germline, CDR1 is SEHNR and CDR2 is FQNEAQ (reference sequence). Unmatched junction bases numbered 6, after V lost 1 base and J lost 6 bases. The CDR3 protein is CASSLGPSGRINEQFF. The CDR3 DNA follows: TGTGCCAGCAGCTTAGGGCCTAGCGGGAGAATCAATGAGCAGTTCTTC.

Remarks on this clonotype: One end of the junction is discordant with germline, which a read error may explain. The J gene is TRBJ2-3, the V gene TRBV7-2, with a possible D match to TRBD1 (5 bases). This CDR3 has 15 amino acids. Germline-derived CDR1 and CDR2 are SGHTA and FQGNSA. CDR3 bases: TGTGCCAGCAGTTCTGACCTCGGCAGCACAGGTACGCAGTATTTT. Protein: CASSSDLGSTGTQYF.

The chain has TRBV6-1 and TRBJ1-4; tentative D call: TRBD1 (5 bases). V was shortened by 1 base and J by 7 bases, with 10 bases between the two germline ends. Germline assignment: CDR1 MNHNS and CDR2 SASEGT. The CDR3 contains 14 residues. The CDR3 nucleotides are TGTGCCAGCAGTGAAGTAGGGGAGGGTGAAAAACTGTTTTTT. It translates to CASSEVGEGEKLFF.

CDR3 DNA sequence: TGTGCCAGCAGTGAATCAGCGGGAGGTCCTTCCGAGCAGTACTTC. Residues: CASSESAGGPSEQYF. This sequence joins TRBV6-5 and TRBJ2-4; TRBD2 agrees at 9 bases. Gene TRBJ2-7 matches the end of the DNA better, so the J call may be wrong. CDR3 length equals 15 residues. The germline CDR1 and CDR2 sequences are MNHEY and SVGAGI.